This T cell receptor beta chain is from a study of T cells after posttransplantation cyclophosphamide. This related bone marrow graft donor gave peripheral blood on the day of marrow donation. This clone was seen at least ten times. Its antigen remains unidentified. Measured with immunoSEQ multiplex PCR; TCRdb has only the in-frame clones, and not every one. The sample has almost 35,000 clones, none seen only once; the top ten hold roughly 6.7%. Broader study findings: Recipient CMV seropositivity and CMV reactivation strongly tracked TRB clonality.

Germline V CDR1 and CDR2: SEHNR, FQNEAQ (reference sequence). This CDR3 contains 15 residues. Germline trimming cut 6 bases from V and 8 bases from J; bases unmatched to any gene: 12. Sequencing was done on a sample of PBMCs. The V call is TRBV7-9, the J call TRBJ1-1; 10 nucleotides match TRBD1. The clonotype was recovered from a woman in her forties or fifties in good health and a related stem cell transplant donor. The CDR3 sequence: CASRNVIGQGVEAFF. In nucleotides, the CDR3 is TGTGCCAGCAGAAACGTTATAGGACAGGGGGTCGAAGCTTTCTTT.